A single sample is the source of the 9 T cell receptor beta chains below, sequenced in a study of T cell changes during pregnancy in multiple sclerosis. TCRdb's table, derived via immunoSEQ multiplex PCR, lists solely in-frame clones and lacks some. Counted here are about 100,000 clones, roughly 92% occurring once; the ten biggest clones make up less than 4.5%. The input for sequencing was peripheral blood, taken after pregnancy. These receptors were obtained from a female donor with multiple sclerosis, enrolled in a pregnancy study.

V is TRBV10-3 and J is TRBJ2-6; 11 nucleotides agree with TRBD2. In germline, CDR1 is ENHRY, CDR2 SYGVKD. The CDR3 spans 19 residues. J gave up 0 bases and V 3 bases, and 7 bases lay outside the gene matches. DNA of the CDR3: TGTGCCATCAGTGAAGCTAGCGGGGGGCCGTTCTCTGGGGCCAACGTCCTGACTTTC. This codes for CAISEASGGPFSGANVLTF.

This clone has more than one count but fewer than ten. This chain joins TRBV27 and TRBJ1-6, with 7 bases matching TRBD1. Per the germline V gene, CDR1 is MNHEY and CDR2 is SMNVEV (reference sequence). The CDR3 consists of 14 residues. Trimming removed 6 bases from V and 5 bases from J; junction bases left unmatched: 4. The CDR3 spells CASRIDRDNSPLHF. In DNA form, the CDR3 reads TGTGCCAGCAGGATTGACAGGGATAATTCACCCCTCCACTTT.

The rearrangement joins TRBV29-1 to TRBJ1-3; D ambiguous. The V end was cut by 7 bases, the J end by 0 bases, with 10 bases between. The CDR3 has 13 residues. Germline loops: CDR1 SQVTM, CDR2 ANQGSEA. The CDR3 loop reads CSARQASGNTIYF. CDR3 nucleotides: TGCAGCGCCAGACAAGCCTCTGGAAACACCATATATTTT. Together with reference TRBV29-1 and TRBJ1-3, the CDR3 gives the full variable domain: SAVISQKPSRDICQRGTSLTIQCQVDSQVTMMFWYRQQPGQSLTLIATANQGSEATYESGFVIDKFPISRPNLTFSTLTVSNMSPEDSSIYLCSARQASGNTIYFGEGSWLTVV.

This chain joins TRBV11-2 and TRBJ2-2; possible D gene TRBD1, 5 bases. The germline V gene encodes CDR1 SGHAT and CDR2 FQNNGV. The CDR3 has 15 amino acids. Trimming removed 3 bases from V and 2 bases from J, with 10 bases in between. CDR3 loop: CASSFDRTNTGELFF. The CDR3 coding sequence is TGTGCCAGCAGCTTTGACAGAACCAACACCGGGGAGCTGTTTTTT.

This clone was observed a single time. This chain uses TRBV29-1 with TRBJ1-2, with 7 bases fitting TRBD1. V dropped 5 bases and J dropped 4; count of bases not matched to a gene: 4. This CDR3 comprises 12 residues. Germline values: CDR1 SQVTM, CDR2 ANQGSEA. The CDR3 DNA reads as TGCAGCGTTAGAGACAGGGTCTATGGCTACACCTTC. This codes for CSVRDRVYGYTF.

CDR3 nucleotide sequence: TGTGCCAGCAGCGTAGATGGGGCGCGTACTGAAGCTTTCTTT. Amino acid sequence: CASSVDGARTEAFF. The gene calls are TRBV9 and TRBJ1-1; tentative D call: TRBD1 (5 bases). The CDR3 spans 14 residues. V was pared by 0 bases and J by 5 bases, with 11 bases between. Germline loops: CDR1 SGDLS, CDR2 YYNGEE.

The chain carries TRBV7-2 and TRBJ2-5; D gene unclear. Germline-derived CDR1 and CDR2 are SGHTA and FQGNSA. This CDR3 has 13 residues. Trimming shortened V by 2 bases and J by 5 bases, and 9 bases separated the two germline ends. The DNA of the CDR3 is TGTGCCAGCAGCTTAACGCGGCTGGAGACCCAGTACTTC. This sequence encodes CASSLTRLETQYF.

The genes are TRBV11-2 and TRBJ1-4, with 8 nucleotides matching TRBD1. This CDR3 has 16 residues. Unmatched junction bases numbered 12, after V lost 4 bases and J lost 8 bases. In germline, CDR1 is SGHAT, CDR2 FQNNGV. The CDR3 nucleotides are TGTGCCAGCAGCTCACAGAAGGACAGGGCCAGGGAAAAACTGTTTTTT. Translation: CASSSQKDRAREKLFF.

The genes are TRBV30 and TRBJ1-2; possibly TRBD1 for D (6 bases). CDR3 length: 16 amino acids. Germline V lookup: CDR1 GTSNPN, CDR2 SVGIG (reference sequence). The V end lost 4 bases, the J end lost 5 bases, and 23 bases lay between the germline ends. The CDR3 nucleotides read TGTGCCTGGACCAGAATTAGTCGACAGGACATTTATGGCTACACCTTC. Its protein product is CAWTRISRQDIYGYTF.